These 27 T cell receptor beta chains were all obtained from the same sample, sequenced in a study of spatial heterogeneity in lung cancer. The time point here: sample taken at primary tumor resection. From tumor, nontumor lung or frozen PBMC, whole RNA was taken unsorted for sequencing. TCRdb re-derived calls from the 5' RACE reads in MiXCR, one entry per CDR3 protein. The table lists tens of thousands of distinct CDR3 sequences, 5.2% of them singletons. The sequences come from PBMCs, collected at surgery. Receptors were obtained from a female donor with early-stage non-small cell lung cancer.

This clonotype came up many times. The V gene is TRBV7-2, the J gene TRBJ2-7; 7 positions agree with TRBD1. This CDR3 has 15 residues. CDR1 is SGHTA, CDR2 FQGNSA, per germline. The V and J ends lost 3 bases and 4 bases, in that order; junction bases with no gene match: 9. CDR3 residues: CASSFPGGRRYEQYF. The DNA for the CDR3 is TGTGCCAGCAGCTTCCCAGGGGGAAGGCGTTACGAGCAGTACTTC.

This clonotype was counted a few times. The chain combines TRBV18 with TRBJ2-1; D not resolved. Germline CDR1 is KGHSH and CDR2 is LQKENI. V dropped 2 bases and J dropped 0 bases, with 8 bases sitting between them. The CDR3 runs 15 residues. The CDR3 DNA reads TGTGCCAGCTCACCAAGGCAGACCTCCTACAATGAGCAGTTCTTC. Translation: CASSPRQTSYNEQFF.

The chain couples TRBV3-1 to TRBJ2-3; 7 bases agree with TRBD2. The junction had 6 bases not matched to a gene; V was cut back by 2 bases and J by 1 base. Looked up from germline, CDR1 is LGHDT and CDR2 is YNNKEL (reference sequence). This CDR3 spans 16 amino acids. CDR3 amino acids: CASSQSVTSGTDTQYF. CDR3 nucleotides: TGTGCCAGCAGCCAAAGTGTTACTAGCGGCACAGATACGCAGTATTTT.

This clonotype was picked up many times. The V gene is TRBV12-3 or TRBV12-4, the J gene TRBJ1-2; D possibly corresponds to TRBD1 (6 bases). V was pared by 3 bases and J by 5 bases, with 10 bases between. This CDR3 contains 13 residues. CDR3 loop: CASSLRGAYGYTF. Written as DNA, the CDR3 is TGTGCCAGCAGTTTGCGGGGGGCATATGGCTACACCTTC.

This clonotype was recorded at least ten times. The V and J genes are TRBV29-1 and TRBJ2-3; D is perhaps TRBD1 (5 bases). Germline lookup yields CDR1 SQVTM and CDR2 ANQGSEA. The CDR3 length is 13 residues. Trimming removed 4 bases at V and 4 bases at J, with 12 bases between. The CDR3 coding sequence is TGCAGCGTTGGCACAGGAGTGGCAGATACGCAGTATTTT. Residues: CSVGTGVADTQYF.

V and J are TRBV20-1 and TRBJ2-5; perhaps TRBD1 as D (7 bases). The CDR3 loop spans 15 amino acids. Germline V lookup: CDR1 DFQATT, CDR2 SNEGSKA (reference sequence). Trimming stripped 5 bases from V and 5 bases from J, with 21 bases between. CDR3 loop: CSAENREQGVETQYF. As DNA, the CDR3 is TGCAGTGCTGAGAACCGGGAGCAGGGGGTGGAGACCCAGTACTTC.

This clonotype showed up many times. This rearrangement joins TRBV9 to TRBJ1-2; a possible D gene is TRBD1 (5 bases). The ends were cut back, 3 bases at V and 4 bases at J, with 16 bases in the middle. The CDR3 extends over 15 amino acids. CDR1 is SGDLS and CDR2 is YYNGEE in the germline V gene. The CDR3 sequence is CASSGRQRTSYGYTF. The CDR3 DNA follows: TGTGCCAGCAGCGGACGACAGAGGACTAGCTATGGCTACACCTTC.

This clonotype has ten or more counts. This chain joins TRBV4-1 and TRBJ2-7; 10 nucleotides align to TRBD2. J gave up 3 bases and V 0 bases, and 5 bases lay outside the gene matches. The CDR3 spans 16 residues. Germline V gene data show CDR1 as MGHRA and CDR2 as YSYEKL. The CDR3 protein is CASSQERLAGGYEQYF. The CDR3 DNA reads TGCGCCAGCAGCCAAGAGAGATTAGCGGGGGGCTACGAGCAGTACTTC.

In this sample, this clonotype turned up many times. V and J are TRBV20-1 and TRBJ2-7, with D perhaps assigned TRBD1 or TRBD2 (5 bases each). The CDR3 length is 13 residues. Germline lookup yields CDR1 DFQATT and CDR2 SNEGSKA (reference sequence). Trimming stripped 0 bases from V and 6 bases from J, with 12 bases between. The CDR3 spells CSARDWVRGEQYF. In nucleotides, the CDR3 is TGCAGTGCTAGAGATTGGGTGAGGGGCGAGCAGTACTTC.

This clonotype appeared many times. V and J are TRBV5-1 and TRBJ2-5; either TRBD1 or TRBD2 may supply D (5 bases each). This CDR3 comprises 15 residues. Per germline, CDR1 SGHRS and CDR2 YFSETQ. Between the trimmed V and J ends, which lost 4 bases and 2 bases, there was a span of 15 bases. DNA for the CDR3: TGCGCCAGCAGCATTCTCCGGGACGGACAAGAGACCCAGTACTTC. Residues: CASSILRDGQETQYF. Filled out from reference TRBV5-1 and TRBJ2-5, the complete variable domain reads KAGVTQTPRYLIKTRGQQVTLSCSPISGHRSVSWYQQTPGQGLQFLFEYFSETQRNKGNFPGRFSGRQFSNSRSEMNVSTLELGDSALYLCASSILRDGQETQYFGPGTRLLVL.

The genes are TRBV21-1 and TRBJ2-2. TRBV21-1 is deemed a pseudogene. The CDR3 is made up of 16 amino acids. The CDR3 sequence: CASSKGSTTRTGELFF. CDR3 nucleotide sequence: TGTGCCAGCAGCAAAGGAAGCACTACACGCACCGGGGAGCTGTTTTTT.

This clonotype has ten or more counts. CDR3 region: CASSLPGLSGANVLTF. For the CDR3, the DNA is TGTGCCAGCAGCCTCCCCGGTCTCTCTGGGGCCAACGTCCTGACTTTC. The chain joins TRBV4-2 to TRBJ2-6, with D unresolved. The CDR3 covers 16 residues. Germline V lookup: CDR1 LGHNA, CDR2 YNFKEQ. The V and J ends lost 4 bases and 0 bases respectively, with 10 bases between them.

This clonotype came up many times. The rearrangement joins TRBV5-1 to TRBJ2-5; 8 bases agree with TRBD2. J lost 1 base, V lost 6 bases, and 8 bases had no gene match. This CDR3 region has 15 residues. Germline V gives CDR1 SGHRS, CDR2 YFSETQ. This chain's CDR3 is CASTSGGVLQETQYF. For the CDR3, the DNA is TGCGCCAGCACCTCGGGAGGGGTACTCCAAGAGACCCAGTACTTC.

Ten or more counts support this clonotype. The CDR3 DNA is TGTGCCAGCAGCTTAAGTCATGATTTGCAGTACTTC. It specifies CASSLSHDLQYF. J is TRBJ2-5 and V is TRBV7-2; D is undetermined. Germline lookup yields CDR1 SGHTA and CDR2 FQGNSA. The ends were cut back, 2 bases at V and 11 bases at J, with 12 bases in the middle. CDR3 length: 12 amino acids.

This clonotype has more than one count but fewer than ten. The chain carries TRBV6-2 or TRBV6-3 and TRBJ2-1; a weak D match, TRBD2 (6 bases). CDR1 is MNHEY and CDR2 is SVGEGT in the germline V gene. The length of the CDR3 is 13 residues. Deletions cut 6 bases from V and 3 bases from J, with 9 bases between. The CDR3 protein is CASRGGGYNEQFF. The CDR3 nucleotides are TGTGCCAGCAGGGGAGGCGGCTACAATGAGCAGTTCTTC.

There are many counts of this clonotype. The V and J genes are TRBV5-4 and TRBJ2-5, with no clear D. Germline V gives CDR1 SGHNT, CDR2 YYREEE (reference sequence). V was pared by 0 bases and J by 2 bases, with 17 bases between. The length of the CDR3 is 17 residues. The CDR3, as DNA: TGTGCCAGCAGCTTGGAAGGGCTAGGCCGCGTACAAGAGACCCAGTACTTC. Amino acid sequence: CASSLEGLGRVQETQYF.

In this sample, this clonotype turned up many times. V and J are TRBV29-1 and TRBJ1-1; D not certain. V was cut by 7 bases and J by 2 bases, with 14 bases left in between. There are 13 residues in the CDR3. Germline V gene lookup returns CDR1 SQVTM and CDR2 ANQGSEA. CDR3 protein: CSGWRAANTEAFF. The CDR3 nucleotides are TGCAGCGGATGGCGGGCGGCTAACACTGAAGCTTTCTTT. The full variable domain, its missing parts supplied by reference TRBV29-1 and TRBJ1-1, is SAVISQKPSRDICQRGTSLTIQCQVDSQVTMMFWYRQQPGQSLTLIATANQGSEATYESGFVIDKFPISRPNLTFSTLTVSNMSPEDSSIYLCSGWRAANTEAFFGQGTRLTVV.

This clonotype has at least ten counts. V is TRBV6-1 and J is TRBJ1-4; 8 positions agree with TRBD1. Germline trimming cut 6 bases from V and 8 bases from J; bases unmatched to any gene: 5. This CDR3 comprises 13 residues. Germline V gives CDR1 MNHNS, CDR2 SASEGT. The CDR3 bases are TGTGCCAGCAGGGTGGGACAGGTGGAAAAACTGTTTTTT. Amino acids: CASRVGQVEKLFF.

This clonotype was counted many times. This chain links TRBV12-3 or TRBV12-4 with TRBJ2-5; unclear D gene. The CDR3 totals 14 residues. V lost 6 bases, J lost 1 base, and 12 bases lay in between. As DNA, the CDR3 is TGTGCCAGCAGCGTGAGTGGGCCCCAAGAGACCCAGTACTTC. It translates to CASSVSGPQETQYF.

This clonotype was counted at least ten times. The chain has TRBV7-6 and TRBJ2-1; D is unresolved. Germline values: CDR1 SGHVS, CDR2 FNYEAQ. V was cut by 2 bases and J by 10 bases, with 6 bases left in between. The CDR3 sequence is 11 residues long. CDR3 DNA: TGTGCCAGCAGCTTAACGGAGGAGCAGTTCTTC. Its translation is CASSLTEEQFF.

At least ten counts were recorded for this clonotype. CDR3 protein: CASSLLADQPQHF. The CDR3 nucleotides read TGTGCCAGCAGCTTACTGGCCGATCAGCCCCAGCATTTT. The chain combines TRBV7-9 with TRBJ1-5; D is unclear. Between the trimmed V and J ends, which lost 2 bases and 5 bases, there was a span of 7 bases. Per the germline V gene, CDR1 is SEHNR and CDR2 is FQNEAQ (reference sequence). This CDR3 region has 13 residues. The full variable domain, rest sourced from reference TRBV7-9 and TRBJ1-5, is DTGVSQNPRHKITKRGQNVTFRCDPISEHNRLYWYRQTLGQGPEFLTYFQNEAQLEKSRLLSDRFSAERPKGSFSTLEIQRTEQGDSAMYLCASSLLADQPQHFGDGTRLSIL.

This clonotype showed up many times. The rearrangement links TRBV29-1 to TRBJ1-6; the match to TRBD1 covers 7 bases. V shed 8 bases and J 2 bases; nucleotides not matched to a gene: 18. The germline gives CDR1 SQVTM, CDR2 ANQGSEA. This CDR3 is 18 amino acids long. CDR3 sequence (DNA): TGCAGCCCCCAGAGACAGGGCCCTGAAGGCACCTATAATTCACCCCTCCACTTT. It codes for CSPQRQGPEGTYNSPLHF. The whole variable domain, remainder taken from reference TRBV29-1 and TRBJ1-6, is SAVISQKPSRDICQRGTSLTIQCQVDSQVTMMFWYRQQPGQSLTLIATANQGSEATYESGFVIDKFPISRPNLTFSTLTVSNMSPEDSSIYLCSPQRQGPEGTYNSPLHFGNGTRLTVT.

This clonotype was seen ten or more times. The chain employs TRBV5-6 and TRBJ2-1; TRBD1 aligns across 8 bases. This CDR3 is 12 amino acids long. J was trimmed by 8 bases and V by 5 bases; bases with no gene match: 3. The germline V gene has CDR1 SGHDT and CDR2 YYEEEE. The CDR3 loop is CASRAGGDEQFF. In DNA form, the CDR3 reads TGTGCCAGCAGAGCAGGGGGCGATGAGCAGTTCTTC. Full variable domain (outside the CDR3, taken from reference TRBV5-6 and TRBJ2-1): DAGVTQSPTHLIKTRGQQVTLRCSPKSGHDTVSWYQQALGQGPQFIFQYYEEEERQRGNFPDRFSGHQFPNYSSELNVNALLLGDSALYLCASRAGGDEQFFGPGTRLTVL.

This clonotype was observed many times. The chain has TRBV9 and TRBJ2-7, with TRBD1 matching 11 bases. The CDR3 is made up of 14 amino acids. Germline V gene sequence: CDR1 SGDLS, CDR2 YYNGEE. V lost 2 bases and J lost 2; bases outside the gene matches: 0. The CDR3, as DNA: TGTGCCAGCAGCGTGGGACAGGGGGCCTACGAGCAGTACTTC. This sequence encodes CASSVGQGAYEQYF.

This clonotype has at least ten counts. The chain joins TRBV7-2 to TRBJ2-7; D may correspond to TRBD1 or TRBD2 (5 bases each). This CDR3 has 14 residues. The germline V gene encodes CDR1 SGHTA and CDR2 FQGNSA. Trimming removed 2 bases at V and 2 bases at J, with 10 bases between. Written as DNA, the CDR3 is TGTGCCAGCAGCTTAAGGGACGGAGCCTACGAGCAGTACTTC. Translation gives CASSLRDGAYEQYF.

This clonotype was seen a handful of times. The chain recombines TRBV6-6 with TRBJ2-1; D may match TRBD1 or TRBD2 (6 bases each). V was shortened by 7 bases and J by 7 bases, with 20 bases between the two germline ends. This CDR3 spans 15 amino acids. Germline CDR1 reads MNHNY; CDR2 reads SVGAGI (reference sequence). The CDR3 is CASTLLKRGANEQFF. The DNA for the CDR3 is TGTGCCAGCACCCTTCTTAAGAGGGGGGCGAATGAGCAGTTCTTC.

This clonotype was detected a few times. The rearrangement links TRBV7-9 to TRBJ1-2; 7 bases align to TRBD1. The CDR3 length is 16 residues. The germline CDR1 and CDR2 sequences are SEHNR and FQNEAQ (reference sequence). V shed 1 base and J 1 base; nucleotides not matched to a gene: 6. CDR3 sequence reads: CASSLGDSNFNYGYTF. DNA for the CDR3: TGTGCCAGCAGCTTAGGGGACAGTAACTTTAACTATGGCTACACCTTC.